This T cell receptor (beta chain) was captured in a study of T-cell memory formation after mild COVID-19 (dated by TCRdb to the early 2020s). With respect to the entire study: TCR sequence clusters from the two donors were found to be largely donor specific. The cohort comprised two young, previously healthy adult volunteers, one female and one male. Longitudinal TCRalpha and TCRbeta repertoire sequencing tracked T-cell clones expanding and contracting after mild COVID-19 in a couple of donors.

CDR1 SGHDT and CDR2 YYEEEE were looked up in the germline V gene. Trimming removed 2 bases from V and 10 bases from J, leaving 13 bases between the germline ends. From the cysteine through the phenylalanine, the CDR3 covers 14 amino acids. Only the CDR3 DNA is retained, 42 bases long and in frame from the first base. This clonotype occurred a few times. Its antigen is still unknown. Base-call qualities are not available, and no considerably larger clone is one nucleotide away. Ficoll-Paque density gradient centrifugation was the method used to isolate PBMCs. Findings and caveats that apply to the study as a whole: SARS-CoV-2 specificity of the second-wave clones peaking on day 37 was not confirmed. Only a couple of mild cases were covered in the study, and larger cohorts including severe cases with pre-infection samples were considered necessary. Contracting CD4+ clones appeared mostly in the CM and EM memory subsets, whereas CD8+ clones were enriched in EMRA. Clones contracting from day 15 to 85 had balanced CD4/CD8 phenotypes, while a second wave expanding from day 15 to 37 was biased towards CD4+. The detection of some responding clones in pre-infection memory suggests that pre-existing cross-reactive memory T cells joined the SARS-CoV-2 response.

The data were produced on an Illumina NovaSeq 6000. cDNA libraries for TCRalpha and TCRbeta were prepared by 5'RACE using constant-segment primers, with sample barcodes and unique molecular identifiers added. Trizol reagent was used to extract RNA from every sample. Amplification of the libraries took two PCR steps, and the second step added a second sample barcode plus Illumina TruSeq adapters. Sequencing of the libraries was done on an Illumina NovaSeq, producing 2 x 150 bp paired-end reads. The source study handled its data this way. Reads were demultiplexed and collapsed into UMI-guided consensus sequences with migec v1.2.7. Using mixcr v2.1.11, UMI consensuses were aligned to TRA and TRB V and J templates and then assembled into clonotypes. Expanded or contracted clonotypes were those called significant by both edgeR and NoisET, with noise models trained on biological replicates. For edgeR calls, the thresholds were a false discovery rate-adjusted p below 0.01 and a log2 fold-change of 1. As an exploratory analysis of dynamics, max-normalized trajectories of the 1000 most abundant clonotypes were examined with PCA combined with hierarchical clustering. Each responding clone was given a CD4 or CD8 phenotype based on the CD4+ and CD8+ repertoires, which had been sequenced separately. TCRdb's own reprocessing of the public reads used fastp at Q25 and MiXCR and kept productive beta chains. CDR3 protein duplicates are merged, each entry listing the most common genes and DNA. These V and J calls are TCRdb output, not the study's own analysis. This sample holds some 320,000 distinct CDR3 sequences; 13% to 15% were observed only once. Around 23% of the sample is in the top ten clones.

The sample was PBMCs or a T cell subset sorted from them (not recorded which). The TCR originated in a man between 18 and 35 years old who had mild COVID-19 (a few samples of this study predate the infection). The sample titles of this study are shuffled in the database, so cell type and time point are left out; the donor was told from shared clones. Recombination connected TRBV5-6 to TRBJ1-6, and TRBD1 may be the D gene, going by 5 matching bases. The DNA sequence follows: TGTGCCAGCAGCTTTATAGGGGCCACCTCACCCCTCCACTTT. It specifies CASSFIGATSPLHF.